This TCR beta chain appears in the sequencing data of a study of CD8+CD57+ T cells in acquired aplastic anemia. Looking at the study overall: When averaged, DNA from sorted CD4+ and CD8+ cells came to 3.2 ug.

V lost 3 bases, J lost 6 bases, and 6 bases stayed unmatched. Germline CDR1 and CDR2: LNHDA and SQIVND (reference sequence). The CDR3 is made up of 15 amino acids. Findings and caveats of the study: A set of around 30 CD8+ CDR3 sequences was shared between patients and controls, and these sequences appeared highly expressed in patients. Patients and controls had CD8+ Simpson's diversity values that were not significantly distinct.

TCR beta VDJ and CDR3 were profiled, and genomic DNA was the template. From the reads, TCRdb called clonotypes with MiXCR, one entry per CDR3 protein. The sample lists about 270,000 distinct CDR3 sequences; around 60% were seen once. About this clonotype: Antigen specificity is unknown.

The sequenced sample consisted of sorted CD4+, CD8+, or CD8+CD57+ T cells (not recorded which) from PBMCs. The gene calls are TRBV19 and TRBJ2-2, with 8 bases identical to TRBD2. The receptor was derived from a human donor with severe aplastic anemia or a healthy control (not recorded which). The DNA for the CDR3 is TGTGCCAGTAGTATTGGGTGGACTAGCCCCGGGGAGCTGTTTTTT. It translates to CASSIGWTSPGELFF.